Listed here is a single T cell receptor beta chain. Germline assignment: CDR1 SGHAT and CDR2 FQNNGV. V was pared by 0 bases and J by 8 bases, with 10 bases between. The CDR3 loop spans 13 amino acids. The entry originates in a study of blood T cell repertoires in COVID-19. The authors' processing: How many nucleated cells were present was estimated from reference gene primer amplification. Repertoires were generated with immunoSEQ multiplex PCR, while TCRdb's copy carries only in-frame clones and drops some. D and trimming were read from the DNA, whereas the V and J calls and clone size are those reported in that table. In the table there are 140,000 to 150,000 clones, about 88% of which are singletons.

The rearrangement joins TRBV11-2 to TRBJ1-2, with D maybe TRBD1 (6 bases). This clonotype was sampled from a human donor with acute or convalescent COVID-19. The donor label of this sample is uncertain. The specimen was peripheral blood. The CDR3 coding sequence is TGTGCCAGCAGCTTAGAATGGGGGCAAGGCTACACCTTC. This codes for CASSLEWGQGYTF.